These 3 T cell receptor beta chains originate from one sample sequenced in a study of beta chain features in type 1 diabetes. Expressed TCRB transcripts were sequenced because the isolated RNA had all been reverse transcribed beforehand. Libraries were prepared by immunoSEQ multiplex PCR; TCRdb keeps only in-frame clonotypes and omits some of them. Of roughly 610,000 clones detected, roughly a sixth appear once; the ten largest clones hold roughly 0.098%. The specimen sequenced was naive CD4+ T cells from blood. These TCRs come from a man younger than 30 in good health.

This clone was counted once. The rearrangement uses TRBV5-6 and TRBJ1-5, with D perhaps TRBD1 (5 bases). The ends were cut back, 1 base at V and 2 bases at J, with 13 bases in the middle. Germline-derived CDR1 and CDR2 are SGHDT and YYEEEE. The CDR3 is 16 amino acids. DNA for the CDR3: TGTGCCAGCAGCTTGATTGGGGGGGAGGGCAATCAGCCCCAGCATTTT. It is translated as CASSLIGGEGNQPQHF.

The chain joins TRBV28 to TRBJ2-7, with a possible D match to TRBD1 (5 bases). The germline V gene has CDR1 MDHEN and CDR2 SYDVKM. V lost 5 bases and J lost 1, with 9 bases in between. CDR3 length: 13 amino acids. The CDR3 nucleotides read TGTGCCAGCAGTCTACGACAGTCCTACGAGCAGTACTTC. The encoded protein is CASSLRQSYEQYF.

This rearrangement joins TRBV25-1 to TRBJ2-1; 8 nucleotides line up with TRBD1. V shed 7 bases and J 9 bases; nucleotides not matched to a gene: 11. The CDR3 has 14 amino acids. The germline V gene encodes CDR1 MGHDK and CDR2 SYGVNS. In DNA, the CDR3 is TGTGCCAGCACTACCTCGGCAGGGGGCTTTGAGCAGTTCTTC. It yields the protein CASTTSAGGFEQFF.